The 25 T cell receptor beta chains in this list originate from one sample, sequenced in a study of T cell repertoires in cytomegalovirus infection. TCRdb reprocessed the reads via MiXCR and lists one record per CDR3 protein. The table lists around 280,000 distinct CDR3 sequences, around 15% of them singletons. The sequenced sample consisted of PBMCs. The receptors were sampled from a human donor in good health (CMV status not recorded). Some clones in this sample may be carry-over from other donors' samples.

This clonotype was seen repeatedly, ten times or more. This chain links TRBV28 with TRBJ2-1; perhaps TRBD1 as D (6 bases). The CDR3 contains 14 residues. CDR1 and CDR2 from the germline V gene are MDHEN and SYDVKM. Trimming pared 10 bases from V and 12 bases from J, leaving 25 bases between. CDR3 sequence (DNA): TGTGCCACCTCGGGCCTCCCAGGGGTTATGTGGCAGTTCTTC. Translation: CATSGLPGVMWQFF.

This clonotype was seen a handful of times. The chain combines TRBV6-6 with TRBJ2-7; 8 bases fit TRBD1. V shed 2 bases, J shed 3 bases, and the junction held 6 bases outside the gene matches. The CDR3 covers 15 residues. Germline-derived CDR1 and CDR2 are MNHNY and SVGAGI (reference sequence). CDR3 sequence: CASSYRTGMGYEQYF. DNA for the CDR3: TGTGCCAGCAGTTACCGGACAGGGATGGGCTACGAGCAGTACTTC.

Ten or more counts support this clonotype. This chain uses TRBV6-2 or TRBV6-3 with TRBJ1-1; D is ambiguous. V lost 2 bases, J lost 3 bases, and 7 bases lay in between. The CDR3 has 13 amino acids. Germline CDR1 MNHEY, CDR2 SVGEGT. CDR3 in DNA: TGTGCCAGCAGTTACGAGGGCTACACTGAAGCTTTCTTT. This gives the protein CASSYEGYTEAFF.

The chain couples TRBV7-1 to TRBJ2-1; 8 positions match TRBD2. TRBV7-1 carries the ORF label, with uncertain function. V lost 5 bases, J lost 12 bases, and 15 bases stayed unmatched. CDR3 size: 15 residues. This chain's CDR3 is CASSAGTRGRGRQFF. The CDR3 nucleotides are TGTGCCAGCAGCGCCGGGACTAGGGGGAGGGGACGGCAGTTCTTC.

This clonotype came up a few times. V usage is TRBV6-5 and J usage is TRBJ2-7; D is ambiguous. V lost 0 bases and J lost 2, with 11 bases in between. CDR3 length equals 15 residues. CDR1 and CDR2 (germline): MNHEY, SVGAGI. CDR3 coding DNA: TGTGCCAGCAGTTACTCGGGTAAAGGAACCTACGAGCAGTACTTC. Its translation: CASSYSGKGTYEQYF.

This clonotype came up a few times. This chain connects TRBV20-1 to TRBJ2-7, with a weak D call TRBD2 (5 bases). The V end lost 5 bases, the J end lost 0 bases, and 11 bases lay between the germline ends. This CDR3 spans 13 amino acids. Germline CDR1 DFQATT, CDR2 SNEGSKA (reference sequence). The CDR3 DNA is TGCAGTGCTTCGGACTGGAACTCCTACGAGCAGTACTTC. Protein: CSASDWNSYEQYF.

This clonotype was found a few times. The V call is TRBV20-1, the J call TRBJ2-7; D unclear. V lost 8 bases and J 6 bases, leaving 14 bases between the germline ends. CDR1 is DFQATT and CDR2 is SNEGSKA in the germline V gene (reference sequence). The CDR3 runs to 11 residues. The CDR3 is CSLRGSGEQYF. CDR3 nucleotides: TGCAGTCTCAGAGGTTCGGGCGAGCAGTACTTC.

The V gene is TRBV7-3, the J gene TRBJ1-2; 7 bases agree with TRBD1. This CDR3 is 15 amino acids long. CDR1 and CDR2 (germline): SGHTA, FQGTGA. V shed 4 bases, J shed 6 bases, and the junction held 11 bases outside the gene matches. This CDR3 is CASSSRGLVSDGYTF. The CDR3 DNA reads as TGTGCCAGCAGCTCTAGGGGGCTCGTGTCTGATGGCTACACCTTC.

This clonotype was seen a single time. This sequence joins TRBV25-1 and TRBJ1-2; D is ambiguous. Deletions cut 7 bases from V and 0 bases from J, with 12 bases between. Germline CDR1 reads MGHDK; CDR2 reads SYGVNS. CDR3 length: 14 residues. Written as DNA, the CDR3 is TGTGCCAGCATCCCGACGGCAGCTAACTATGGCTACACCTTC. This codes for CASIPTAANYGYTF.

In its sample, this clonotype was seen many times. This chain uses TRBV7-3 with TRBJ2-5; 8 nucleotides align to TRBD1. In germline, CDR1 is SGHTA, CDR2 FQGTGA. The ends lost 5 bases at V and 4 bases at J; junction bases unmatched: 3. The CDR3 is made up of 13 amino acids. CDR3 coding DNA: TGTGCCAGCAGCCCCCAGGGGGCAGAGACCCAGTACTTC. Residues: CASSPQGAETQYF.

This chain links TRBV7-9 with TRBJ2-3; D perhaps matches TRBD1 (5 bases). In germline, CDR1 is SEHNR, CDR2 FQNEAQ (reference sequence). Trimming pared 5 bases from V and 7 bases from J, leaving 22 bases between. The CDR3 runs to 16 residues. The CDR3 coding sequence is TGTGCCAGCAGCACACCAGACAGTTCTTCCACCCATACGCAGTATTTT. Translation gives CASSTPDSSSTHTQYF.

In this sample, this clonotype turned up many times. The chain carries TRBV28 and TRBJ2-7; D unclear. Trimming left V 3 bases short and J 0 bases short, with 15 bases between. The CDR3 sequence is 16 residues long. The germline gives CDR1 MDHEN, CDR2 SYDVKM. The CDR3 DNA is TGTGCCAGCAGTTTCACGAACTTTAAACCCTCCTACGAGCAGTACTTC. This gives the protein CASSFTNFKPSYEQYF. Based on the CDR3 plus reference TRBV28 and TRBJ2-7, the full variable domain is DVKVTQSSRYLVKRTGEKVFLECVQDMDHENMFWYRQDPGLGLRLIYFSYDVKMKEKGDIPEGYSVSREKKERFSLILESASTNQTSMYLCASSFTNFKPSYEQYFGPGTRLTVT.

The chain links TRBV7-9 to TRBJ2-3; TRBD1 agrees at 10 bases. With V trimmed by 1 base and J by 2 bases, 6 bases remained unmatched. Per the germline V gene, CDR1 is SEHNR and CDR2 is FQNEAQ (reference sequence). This CDR3 is built from 17 residues. The CDR3 here is CASSLGTGTGATDTQYF. DNA for the CDR3: TGTGCCAGCAGCTTAGGAACCGGGACAGGGGCCACAGATACGCAGTATTTT.

This clonotype was found many times. This chain joins TRBV7-9 and TRBJ1-2, with unresolved D. The CDR3 extends over 11 amino acids. V was cut by 6 bases and J by 3 bases, with 5 bases left in between. CDR1 is SEHNR and CDR2 is FQNEAQ in the germline V gene (reference sequence). Here the CDR3 reads CASSRDYGYTF. CDR3 nucleotides: TGTGCCAGCAGTCGGGACTATGGCTACACCTTC. Full variable domain (outside the CDR3, taken from reference TRBV7-9 and TRBJ1-2): DTGVSQNPRHKITKRGQNVTFRCDPISEHNRLYWYRQTLGQGPEFLTYFQNEAQLEKSRLLSDRFSAERPKGSFSTLEIQRTEQGDSAMYLCASSRDYGYTFGSGTRLTVV.

This clonotype was picked up a small number of times. The CDR3 is CASSWGRGYGYTF. The CDR3 DNA is TGTGCCAGCAGTTGGGGGCGCGGTTATGGCTACACCTTC. V and J are TRBV25-1 and TRBJ1-2; D perhaps matches TRBD1 (6 bases). The CDR3 is 13 amino acids. V lost 5 bases and J lost 5, with 12 bases in between. The germline gives CDR1 MGHDK, CDR2 SYGVNS.

This clonotype was observed a few times. The genes are TRBV20-1 and TRBJ2-7; D assignment may be TRBD1 or TRBD2 (5 bases each). The germline V and J ends were trimmed by 1 base and 2 bases, with 6 bases remaining between them. Germline V gives CDR1 DFQATT, CDR2 SNEGSKA (reference sequence). The CDR3 sequence is 12 residues long. The CDR3 here is CSARGGTYEQYF. As DNA, the CDR3 is TGCAGTGCTAGAGGGGGGACCTACGAGCAGTACTTC.

This clonotype was counted many times. This rearrangement joins TRBV5-1 to TRBJ2-5, with D tentatively TRBD1 (6 bases). Germline V gene data show CDR1 as SGHRS and CDR2 as YFSETQ. The length of the CDR3 is 13 residues. Trimming cost V 3 bases and J 5 bases, with 11 bases left between them. CDR3 residues: CASSSTGGETQYF. CDR3 nucleotide sequence: TGCGCCAGCAGCTCGACAGGTGGGGAGACCCAGTACTTC.

The V call is TRBV6-5, the J call TRBJ2-1, with 7 nucleotides matching TRBD2. J gave up 7 bases and V 6 bases, and 6 bases lay outside the gene matches. Germline V lookup: CDR1 MNHEY, CDR2 SVGAGI. The CDR3 has 13 residues. The CDR3 sequence is CASRDWRENEQFF. CDR3 DNA: TGTGCCAGCAGGGACTGGCGGGAGAATGAGCAGTTCTTC.

There are many counts of this clonotype. The chain employs TRBV4-1 and TRBJ1-5; tentative D call: TRBD1 (6 bases). CDR3 length equals 14 residues. Germline CDR1 reads MGHRA; CDR2 reads YSYEKL. V lost 5 bases and J 3 bases, leaving 11 bases between the germline ends. CDR3 loop: CASSYGGPNQPQHF. Here the CDR3 DNA reads TGCGCCAGCAGCTACGGGGGCCCCAATCAGCCCCAGCATTTT.

This clonotype has only a few counts. This chain links TRBV25-1 with TRBJ1-2, with D unresolved. The CDR3 is made up of 13 amino acids. CDR1 and CDR2 from the germline V gene are MGHDK and SYGVNS. Trimming removed 0 bases from V and 8 bases from J, with 10 bases in between. For the CDR3, the DNA is TGTGCCAGCAGTGAATATCCCGATAGAGGCTACACCTTC. This codes for CASSEYPDRGYTF.

This clonotype was seen a few times. The rearrangement uses TRBV20-1 and TRBJ1-2; 9 bases are a match to TRBD1. CDR3 length equals 14 residues. V lost 1 base, J lost 4 bases, and 4 bases stayed unmatched. CDR1 is DFQATT and CDR2 is SNEGSKA in the germline V gene (reference sequence). In nucleotides, the CDR3 is TGCAGTGCTAGAGTACAGGGGGCGGGCTATGGCTACACCTTC. Its protein is CSARVQGAGYGYTF.

This clonotype has ten or more counts. The chain recombines TRBV7-6 with TRBJ2-7, with 9 positions matching TRBD1. This CDR3 has 15 residues. V shed 5 bases and J 2 bases; nucleotides not matched to a gene: 7. CDR1 SGHVS and CDR2 FNYEAQ come from the germline V gene. The CDR3 protein is CASSPTGGTAYEQYF. Written as DNA, the CDR3 is TGTGCCAGCAGCCCGACAGGGGGGACAGCCTACGAGCAGTACTTC.

This clonotype was recorded many times. The rearrangement joins TRBV7-3 to TRBJ1-1; the D gene is possibly TRBD1 (5 bases). CDR1 is SGHTA, CDR2 FQGTGA, per germline. The V end was cut by 2 bases, the J end by 5 bases, with 12 bases between. The CDR3 covers 14 residues. This CDR3 reads CASSLSGPVTEAFF. The CDR3 nucleotides are TGTGCCAGCAGCTTATCGGGACCGGTAACTGAAGCTTTCTTT.

This clonotype was observed at least ten times. DNA for the CDR3: TGTGCCAGCAGTTACGGACTAGCGGAGAAGGAGACCCAGTACTTC. Protein: CASSYGLAEKETQYF. The chain couples TRBV28 to TRBJ2-5; TRBD2 agrees at 10 bases. This CDR3 contains 15 residues. Germline loops: CDR1 MDHEN, CDR2 SYDVKM. With V trimmed by 4 bases and J by 5 bases, 7 bases remained unmatched.

This clonotype appeared many times. The V and J genes are TRBV28 and TRBJ2-7; D unclear. V lost 3 bases, J lost 4 bases, and 10 bases lay in between. The germline V gene encodes CDR1 MDHEN and CDR2 SYDVKM. CDR3 length: 13 amino acids. In DNA form, the CDR3 reads TGTGCCAGCAGTTTTGAAGCGTGGTACGAGCAGTACTTC. It is translated as CASSFEAWYEQYF.